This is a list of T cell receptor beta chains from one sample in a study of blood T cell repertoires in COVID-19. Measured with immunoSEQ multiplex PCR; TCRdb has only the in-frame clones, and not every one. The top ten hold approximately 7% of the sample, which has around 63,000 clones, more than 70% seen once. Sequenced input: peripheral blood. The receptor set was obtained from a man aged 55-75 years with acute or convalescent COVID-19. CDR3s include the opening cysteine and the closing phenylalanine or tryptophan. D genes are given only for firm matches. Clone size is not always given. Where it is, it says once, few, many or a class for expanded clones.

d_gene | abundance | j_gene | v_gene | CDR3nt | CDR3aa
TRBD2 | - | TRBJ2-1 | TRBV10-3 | TGTGCCATCAGTGAGTCGACGGGAGGCAATGAGCAGTTCTTC | CAISESTGGNEQFF
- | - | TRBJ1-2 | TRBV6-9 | TGTGCCAGCAGTTTACGAGTGACTTATGGCTACACCTTC | CASSLRVTYGYTF
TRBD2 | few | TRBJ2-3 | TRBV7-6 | TGTGCCAGCAGGACTAGCGGGGGACCCACAGATACGCAGTATTTT | CASRTSGGPTDTQYF
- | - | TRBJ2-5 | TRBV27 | TGTGCCAGCAGTTTACTACAGGGTAGCGAGACCCAGTACTTC | CASSLLQGSETQYF
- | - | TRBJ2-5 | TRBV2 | TGTGCCAGCAGTGAGGAGGGGACCTGGGGGACCCAGTACTTC | CASSEEGTWGTQYF
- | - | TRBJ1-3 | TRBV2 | TGTGCCAGCAGTGAAGGCAGGCGCTCTGGAAACACCATATATTTT | CASSEGRRSGNTIYF
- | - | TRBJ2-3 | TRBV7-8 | TGTGCCAGCAGCTTAGCGCCCAACTACGATACGCAGTATTTT | CASSLAPNYDTQYF
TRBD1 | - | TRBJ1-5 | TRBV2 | TGTGCCAGCAGTGACCAAACAGGGGATCAGCCCCAGCATTTT | CASSDQTGDQPQHF
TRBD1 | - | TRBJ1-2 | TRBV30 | TGTGCCTGGAATGGAAATCTAGGGGGCTTCTATGGCTACACCTTC | CAWNGNLGGFYGYTF
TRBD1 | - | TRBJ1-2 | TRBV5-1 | TGCGCCAGCAGCCCCGGACAGGGGATGGGCTATGGCTACACCTTC | CASSPGQGMGYGYTF
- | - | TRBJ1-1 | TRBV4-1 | TGCGCCAGCGTAATAGTGGGAGGAGACACTGAAGCTTTCTTT | CASVIVGGDTEAFF
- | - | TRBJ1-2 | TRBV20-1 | TGCAGTGCTACCATTCAGGGAGGCTACACCTTC | CSATIQGGYTF
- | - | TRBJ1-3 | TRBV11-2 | TGTGCCAGCAGCTTAGATCAGGGGTACTCTGGAAACACCATATATTTT | CASSLDQGYSGNTIYF
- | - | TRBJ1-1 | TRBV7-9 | TGTGCCAGCAGCTTAGCGGTAGGACAGACTACTGAAGCTTTCTTT | CASSLAVGQTTEAFF
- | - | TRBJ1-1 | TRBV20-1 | TGCAGTGCTCGTTCGGGTACTGAAGCTTTCTTT | CSARSGTEAFF
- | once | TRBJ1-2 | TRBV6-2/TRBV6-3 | TGTGCCAGCAGCAACTCCCAGGGGTTTGGCTACACCTTC | CASSNSQGFGYTF
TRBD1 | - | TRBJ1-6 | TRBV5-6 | TGTGCCAGCAGCTTGCGTTCTTTTGTGGACAGGGGTAATTCACCCCTCCACTTT | CASSLRSFVDRGNSPLHF
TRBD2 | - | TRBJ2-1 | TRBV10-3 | TGTGCCATCAGTGAGTCTTTAAGCGGGGGGGAGCAGTTCTTC | CAISESLSGGEQFF
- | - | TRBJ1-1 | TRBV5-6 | TGTGCCAGCAGCTATACGGGCGCCGGGGTGACTGAAGCTTTCTTT | CASSYTGAGVTEAFF
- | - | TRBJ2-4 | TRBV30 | TGTGCCCAGAGACTAGGAGCCAAAAACATTCAGTACTTC | CAQRLGAKNIQYF
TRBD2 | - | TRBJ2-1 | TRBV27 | TGTGCCACACAAAAGCGGGGGGGCTACAATGAGCAGTTCTTC | CATQKRGGYNEQFF
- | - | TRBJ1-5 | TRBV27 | TGTGCCAGCAGTTTCACAGGGACAAGCAATCAGCCCCAGCATTTT | CASSFTGTSNQPQHF
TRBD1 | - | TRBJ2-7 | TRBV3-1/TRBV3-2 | TGTGCCAGCAGCCAAGACTCCGGGACAGGGGCCTACGAGCAGTACTTC | CASSQDSGTGAYEQYF
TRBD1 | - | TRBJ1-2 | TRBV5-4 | TGTGCCAGCAGCTTACAGGGGGCTGGCTATGGCTACACCTTC | CASSLQGAGYGYTF
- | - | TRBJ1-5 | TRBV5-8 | TGTGCCAGCAGCTTGGTAGACACCTACAATCAGCCCCAGCATTTT | CASSLVDTYNQPQHF
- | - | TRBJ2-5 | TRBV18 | TGTGCCAGCTCACCGACACAGGTTAAAGGGGAGACCCAGTACTTC | CASSPTQVKGETQYF
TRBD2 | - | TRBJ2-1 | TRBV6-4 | TGTGCCAGCAGTCTAGCGGGGGTGAGGGGTGAGCAGTTCTTC | CASSLAGVRGEQFF
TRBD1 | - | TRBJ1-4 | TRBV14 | TGTGCCAGCAGCCGGGGACAGGGGATCCCTAATGAAAAACTGTTTTTT | CASSRGQGIPNEKLFF
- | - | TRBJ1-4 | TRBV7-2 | TGTGCCAGCAGCTTAAGTCGGGGTGGTGAAAAACTGTTTTTT | CASSLSRGGEKLFF
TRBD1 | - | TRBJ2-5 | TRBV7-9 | TGTGCCAGCAGCCCAATCACAGGGGGTGGGGAGACCCAGTACTTC | CASSPITGGGETQYF
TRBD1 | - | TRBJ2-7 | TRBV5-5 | TGTGCCAGCAGCCTCGGACAGGGGAATTACGAGCAGTACTTC | CASSLGQGNYEQYF